A selection of T cell receptor beta chains follows, all from one sample in a study of control samples from healthy donors and cancer patients. TCRdb's table, derived via immunoSEQ multiplex PCR, lists solely in-frame clones and lacks some. The sample lists approximately 170,000 clones, around nine tenths occurring once. The material sequenced was blood. The source is a man aged 25-45 years in good health. Each CDR3 is given with its conserved first and last residue. The D gene is left open where the match is weak. Size is stated for part of the rows, as once, few or many counts, or as a class when the clone is expanded.

j_gene | v_gene | abundance | d_gene | CDR3nt | CDR3aa
TRBJ2-5 | TRBV5-6 | - | TRBD1 | TGTGCCAGCAGCCAAAGGACAGGTCAAGAGACCCAGTACTTC | CASSQRTGQETQYF
TRBJ1-6 | TRBV9 | - | - | TGTGCCAGCAGACCGGAAGGGGTTAATTCACCCCTCCACTTT | CASRPEGVNSPLHF
TRBJ2-1 | TRBV2 | - | - | TGTGCCAGCACCTCCACCGGGGTATACAATGAGCAGTTCTTC | CASTSTGVYNEQFF
TRBJ1-1 | TRBV2 | - | TRBD1 | TGTGCGAACCCACGGGACAGGGTAGACACTGAAGCTTTCTTT | CANPRDRVDTEAFF
TRBJ2-3 | TRBV5-1 | - | - | TGCGCCAGCAGCTTCTTGGCGGGGGCCACAGATACGCAGTATTTT | CASSFLAGATDTQYF
TRBJ2-1 | TRBV7-2 | - | TRBD2 | TGTGCCAGCAGTCGACTAGCGGGGGGACATTACAATGAGCAGTTCTTC | CASSRLAGGHYNEQFF
TRBJ1-1 | TRBV10-3 | - | TRBD1 | TGTGCCGCCACAGGGGGCGTTTCTAAGGACACTGAAGCTTTCTTT | CAATGGVSKDTEAFF
TRBJ1-3 | TRBV5-1 | - | TRBD1 | TGCGCCAGCCGGACAGGGGAAGACACCATATATTTT | CASRTGEDTIYF
TRBJ2-5 | TRBV5-4 | - | - | TGTGCCAGCAGCCCTACCCCTGGAGGGGGAGAGACCCAGTACTTC | CASSPTPGGGETQYF
TRBJ1-1 | TRBV25-1 | once | - | TGTGCCAGCAGTGAATGGTCGGCGGGGAACACTGAAGCTTTCTTT | CASSEWSAGNTEAFF
TRBJ2-1 | TRBV4-1 | - | - | TGCGCCAGCAGCGGAAAAACAGGGACTCTCTACAATGAGCAGTTCTTC | CASSGKTGTLYNEQFF
TRBJ1-5 | TRBV4-1 | - | - | TGCGCCAGCAGCCAAGACAGAAGCAATCAGCCCCAGCATTTT | CASSQDRSNQPQHF
TRBJ1-1 | TRBV12-5 | - | - | TGTGCTAGTGGTTTGGGGGGGACTGAAGCTTTCTTT | CASGLGGTEAFF
TRBJ2-7 | TRBV27 | - | - | TGTGCCAGCAGTCCCGGGGGCGGACACGAGCAGTACTTC | CASSPGGGHEQYF
TRBJ1-4 | TRBV7-2 | - | - | TGTGCCAGCAGTACCCCCTTAGGGGCAGGGCATGAAAAACTGTTTTTT | CASSTPLGAGHEKLFF
TRBJ2-1 | TRBV2 | - | TRBD2 | TGTGCCAGCAGTGAAGCGGGGAGGGAGTTCTTC | CASSEAGREFF
TRBJ2-3 | TRBV5-1 | - | - | TGCGCCAGCAGCTTGGATGGTAGCATTGGTCGAGATACGCAGTATTTT | CASSLDGSIGRDTQYF
TRBJ1-6 | TRBV19 | - | TRBD1 | TGTGCCAGTAGTCCGCCCGAGGGGGCGCGGTCACCCCTCCACTTT | CASSPPEGARSPLHF
TRBJ2-2 | TRBV10-3 | few | TRBD2 | TGTGCCTCCGGGACTAGCGGGAGGGCCGGGAACACCGGGGAGCTGTTTTTT | CASGTSGRAGNTGELFF
TRBJ2-7 | TRBV15 | - | - | TGTGCCACCAGCAGAGACGAAGCTTCCCAGTACTTC | CATSRDEASQYF
TRBJ2-3 | TRBV27 | - | TRBD2 | TGTGCCAGCAGTTTCTTCCCAGCGGGAGGGCCGACAGATACGCAGTATTTT | CASSFFPAGGPTDTQYF
TRBJ1-6 | TRBV5-1 | - | - | TGCGCCAGCGGGGGCGGGGGGTATGATAATTCACCCCTCCACTTT | CASGGGGYDNSPLHF
TRBJ1-6 | TRBV14 | few | - | TGTGCCAGCAGCCAGTATTCAGGGAGTTCACCCCTCCACTTT | CASSQYSGSSPLHF
TRBJ2-1 | TRBV9 | few | - | TGTGCCAGCAGCATTCGGGACACTCCCTTGGGCTCCTACAATGAGCAGTTCTTC | CASSIRDTPLGSYNEQFF
TRBJ2-7 | TRBV5-1 | - | - | TGCGCCAGCAAGCGTCAGCGGGAAAGGGGGAGGAACGAGCAGTACTTC | CASKRQRERGRNEQYF
TRBJ1-6 | TRBV6-5 | once | TRBD1 | TGTGCAGTCAGGGACAGGGGAGTGTTGGGTTCACCCCTCCACTTT | CAVRDRGVLGSPLHF
TRBJ2-7 | TRBV20-1 | - | - | TGCAGTGCTAGTGAGGACAGTTATGACGAGCAGTACTTC | CSASEDSYDEQYF
TRBJ1-5 | TRBV28 | - | TRBD1 | TGTGCCAGCAGCCGAAGAGGACAGGGGGCGAATCAGCCCCAGCATTTT | CASSRRGQGANQPQHF
TRBJ2-7 | TRBV28 | - | TRBD2 | TGTGCCAGCAGTTTGACTAGCGCGGAGCGGAACGAGCAGTACTTC | CASSLTSAERNEQYF
TRBJ1-1 | TRBV10-2 | - | - | TGCGCCAGCAGTGAGGGGGAAGGAGCTGAAGCTTTCTTT | CASSEGEGAEAFF
TRBJ1-5 | TRBV15 | once | - | TGTGCCACCAGCAGAGATATTGGGGCGGGGCAGCCCCAGCATTTT | CATSRDIGAGQPQHF
TRBJ2-7 | TRBV7-8 | - | - | TGTGCCAGCAGCTTACAAGGGCCCTACGAGCAGTACTTC | CASSLQGPYEQYF
TRBJ1-4 | TRBV5-1 | once | - | TGCGCCAGCAGCTTGGTTGGGGTTAGGGGTGAAAAACTGTTTTTT | CASSLVGVRGEKLFF
TRBJ1-2 | TRBV30 | - | - | TGTGCCTGGAGCTTTAGGGACCGGGGTGGCTACACCTTC | CAWSFRDRGGYTF
TRBJ1-6 | TRBV10-3 | - | TRBD1 | TGTGCCATCAGTGAGTCTGGGGGGCAGGGGGCTTATTCACCCCTCCACTTT | CAISESGGQGAYSPLHF
TRBJ2-3 | TRBV27 | - | TRBD2 | TGTGCCAGCAGTTCACCGGGGGGAGCTAGCACAGATACGCAGTATTTT | CASSSPGGASTDTQYF
TRBJ1-1 | TRBV25-1 | - | - | TGTGCCAGCAGTGAAGCCGGGGTTAACTTT | CASSEAGVNF
TRBJ2-7 | TRBV18 | - | - | TGTGCCAGCACGACTTATCCTGCTCCCAACTACGAGCAGTACTTC | CASTTYPAPNYEQYF
TRBJ1-5 | TRBV6-5 | few | - | TGTGCCAGCTCTCCCGGGAATAGCAATCAGCCCCAGCATTTT | CASSPGNSNQPQHF
TRBJ2-2 | TRBV30 | - | TRBD2 | TGTGCCTGGAGTGTACTGGCGGGAGGGTACACCGGGGAGCTGTTTTTT | CAWSVLAGGYTGELFF
TRBJ2-6 | TRBV2 | - | - | TGTGCCAGCAATTCAGGTGGGGGGCCTGGGGCCAACGTCCTGACTTTC | CASNSGGGPGANVLTF
TRBJ1-2 | TRBV10-3 | once | - | TGTGCCATCAGTGGTGGAGGGGACTATGGCTACACCTTC | CAISGGGDYGYTF
TRBJ2-7 | TRBV28 | once | TRBD2 | TGTGCCAGCACTAGGAGCGGGATTCCTCGCGAGCAGTACTTC | CASTRSGIPREQYF
TRBJ2-7 | TRBV7-6 | - | TRBD1 | TGTGCCAGCAGCCCTCGCCCCCCGGGACAGGGGGTTCTCTCCTACGAGCAGTACTTC | CASSPRPPGQGVLSYEQYF
TRBJ1-1 | TRBV12-3/TRBV12-4 | - | - | TGTGCCAGCAGTGAGCTCACTGAAGCTTTCTTT | CASSELTEAFF
TRBJ1-1 | TRBV12-3/TRBV12-4 | few | - | TGTGCCAGCAGGAAAGGGACTCAAGCTTTCTTT | CASRKGTQAFF
TRBJ2-1 | TRBV27 | - | - | TGTGCCAGCAGTTTAGCGGGAAATGAGCAGTTCTTC | CASSLAGNEQFF
TRBJ2-1 | TRBV27 | - | TRBD2 | TGTGCCAGCAGTTTAAGGGGGACGGCTAGCGGGGTGTGGGGATACAATGAGCAGTTCTTC | CASSLRGTASGVWGYNEQFF
TRBJ2-3 | TRBV11-2 | - | - | TGTGCCAGCAGCTTAGGGGGTCCTGGGCTGGGAGATACGCAGTATTTT | CASSLGGPGLGDTQYF